The clone carrying this T cell receptor beta chain was seen a handful of times. The antigen remains unidentified. The record originates from a study of immune evolution from preneoplasia to lung adenocarcinoma. The assay was immunoSEQ multiplex PCR, and TCRdb's table has in-frame clones only and misses some. Of about 4,300 clones in the sample, under 80% were seen once. Points from the study as a whole: Clonality was highest in normal lung, lower in later-stage lesions apparently. From normal lung to invasive adenocarcinoma, top clone frequencies appeared to decrease.

Patients had resection in Japan or China between about 2013 and 2017. H&E slides confirmed each diagnosis, reviewed by two pathologists independently. The length of the CDR3 is 13 residues. CDR1 MNHNS and CDR2 SASEGT come from the germline V gene. With 3 bases removed from V and 6 bases from J, the gap between germline ends came to 12 bases. The sequenced sample was FFPE adjacent normal lung tissue. The V and J genes are TRBV6-1 and TRBJ2-7, with D uncertain. The origin of this receptor is a person between 60 and 80 years old with lung adenocarcinoma. The CDR3 protein is CASSDNRGVEQYF. The CDR3 DNA is TGTGCCAGCAGTGACAATCGTGGGGTCGAGCAGTACTTC.